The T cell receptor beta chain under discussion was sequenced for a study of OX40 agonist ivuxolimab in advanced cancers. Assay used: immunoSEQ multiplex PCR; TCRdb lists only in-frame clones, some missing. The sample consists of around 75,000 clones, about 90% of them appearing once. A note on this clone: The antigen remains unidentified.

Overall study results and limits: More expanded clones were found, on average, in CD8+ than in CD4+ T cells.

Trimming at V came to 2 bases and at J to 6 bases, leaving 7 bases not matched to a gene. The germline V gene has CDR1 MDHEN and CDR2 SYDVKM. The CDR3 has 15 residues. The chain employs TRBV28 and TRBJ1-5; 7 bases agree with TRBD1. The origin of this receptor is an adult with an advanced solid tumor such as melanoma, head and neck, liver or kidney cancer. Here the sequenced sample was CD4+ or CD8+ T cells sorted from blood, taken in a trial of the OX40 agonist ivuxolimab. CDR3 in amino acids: CASSLNRGGGQPQHF. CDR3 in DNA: TGTGCCAGCAGTTTAAACAGGGGAGGAGGTCAGCCCCAGCATTTT.